This TCR beta chain was identified during a study of cytomegalovirus exposure and HLA in healthy donors. Study conclusions and caveats: As was reported, the HLA-A and HLA-B alleles of most subjects were accurately predicted from TCR beta sequences.

Comments on this clone: Its antigen is undetermined.

It was with 60 Vbeta and 13 Jbeta primers that the PCR ran. The table came from immunoSEQ multiplex PCR; TCRdb's copy has only in-frame clones and leaves some out. The sample has approximately 160,000 clones; 55% to 70% are singletons. J lost 5 bases, V lost 6 bases, and 3 bases had no gene match. CDR3 size: 12 residues. The germline CDR1 and CDR2 sequences are SQVTM and ANQGSEA. Source material: PBMCs. The rearrangement links TRBV29-1 to TRBJ2-2; 7 nucleotides match TRBD2. This clonotype was obtained from a woman in her 30s in good health and CMV-seropositive. In DNA form, the CDR3 reads TGCAGCGTCCACGGGGGGACCGGGGAGCTGTTTTTT. It codes for CSVHGGTGELFF.